This TCR beta chain was sequenced for a study of OX40 agonist ivuxolimab in advanced cancers. Study-level background: The patients' treatment was ivuxolimab, an agonistic anti-OX40 (CD134) antibody. Patients in dose escalation had liver, melanoma, kidney or head and neck cancers. The study's findings and limits: In the 0.1 to 3.0 mg/kg range, CD4+ and CD8+ blood T cells had expanded clonally by week 6. The specificity for antigen of the expanded peripheral T cells was not determined.

In regard to this clone: Its antigen is not identified.

Profiled with immunoSEQ multiplex PCR; TCRdb holds only in-frame clones, not every one. The sample records about 77,000 clones, over 75% being singletons. The TCR originated in an adult with an advanced solid tumor such as melanoma, head and neck, liver or kidney cancer. This sample comprised CD4+ or CD8+ T cells sorted from blood, obtained in a trial of the OX40 agonist ivuxolimab.

CDR3 DNA sequence: TGTGCCAGCAGTTACTCCCAGAGGGCCTATGGCTACACCTTC. Its protein product is CASSYSQRAYGYTF. The chain employs TRBV6-5 and TRBJ1-2; no clear D. Germline CDR1 reads MNHEY; CDR2 reads SVGAGI. This CDR3 contains 14 residues. Between the trimmed V and J ends, which lost 0 bases and 4 bases, there was a span of 9 bases.